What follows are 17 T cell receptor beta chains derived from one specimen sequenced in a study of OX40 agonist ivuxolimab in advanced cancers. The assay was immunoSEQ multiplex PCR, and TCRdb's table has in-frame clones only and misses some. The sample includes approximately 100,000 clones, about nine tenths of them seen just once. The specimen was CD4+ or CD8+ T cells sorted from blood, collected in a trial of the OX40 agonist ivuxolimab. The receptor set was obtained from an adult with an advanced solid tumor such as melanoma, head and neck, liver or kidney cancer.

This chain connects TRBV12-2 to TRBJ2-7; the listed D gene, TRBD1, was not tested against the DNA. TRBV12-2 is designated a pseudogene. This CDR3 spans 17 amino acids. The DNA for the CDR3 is TGTGCAAGTCGCTTACCGAGGTTCAGGGGTCCGTACTACGAGCAGTACTTC. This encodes CASRLPRFRGPYYEQYF.

Written as DNA, the CDR3 is TGTGCCAGCAGCCTGGGTCCGACGGATTGGGAGCAGTACTTC. Its protein is CASSLGPTDWEQYF. The chain is built from TRBV11-3 and TRBJ2-7; D is unresolved. Trimming shortened V by 5 bases and J by 7 bases, and 18 bases separated the two germline ends. Germline V gene data show CDR1 as SGHNT and CDR2 as YENEEA. The CDR3 runs 14 residues.

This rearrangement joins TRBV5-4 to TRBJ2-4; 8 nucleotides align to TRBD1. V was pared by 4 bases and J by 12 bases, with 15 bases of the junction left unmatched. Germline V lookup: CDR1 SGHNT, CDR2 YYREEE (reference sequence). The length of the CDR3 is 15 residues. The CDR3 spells CASSQTGGPSRAQYF. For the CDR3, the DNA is TGTGCCAGCAGCCAAACAGGGGGGCCTTCCCGGGCTCAGTACTTC.

The CDR3 DNA follows: TGTGCCAGCAGCTTGGTGGGACAGATTTACAATGAGCAGTTCTTC. It is translated as CASSLVGQIYNEQFF. The chain uses TRBV5-6 and TRBJ2-1; 7 bases agree with TRBD1. Germline CDR1 is SGHDT and CDR2 is YYEEEE. V lost 0 bases and J lost 4; bases outside the gene matches: 4. The CDR3 consists of 15 residues.

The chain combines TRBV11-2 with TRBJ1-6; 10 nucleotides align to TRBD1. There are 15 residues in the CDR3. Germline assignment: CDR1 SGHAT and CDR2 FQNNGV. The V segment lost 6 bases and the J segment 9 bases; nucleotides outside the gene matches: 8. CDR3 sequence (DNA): TGTGCCAGCAGTCGAGGACAGGGGGAGGCTTCACCCCTCCACTTT. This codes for CASSRGQGEASPLHF. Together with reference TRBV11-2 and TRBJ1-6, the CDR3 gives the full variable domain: EAGVAQSPRYKIIEKRQSVAFWCNPISGHATLYWYQQILGQGPKLLIQFQNNGVVDDSQLPKDRFSAERLKGVDSTLKIQPAKLEDSAVYLCASSRGQGEASPLHFGNGTRLTVT.

CDR3 DNA: TGTGCCAGTAGTATTGGGCAGCCTTTCAATGAGCAGTTCTTC. This encodes CASSIGQPFNEQFF. The V call is TRBV19, the J call TRBJ2-1; D gene ambiguous. There are 14 residues in the CDR3. The V and J ends lost 3 bases and 6 bases respectively, with 12 bases between them. Germline lookup yields CDR1 LNHDA and CDR2 SQIVND (reference sequence).

The CDR3 nucleotides are TGTGCCAGTAGTATAGCAGGGGCCGGAAACACCATATATTTT. This translates into CASSIAGAGNTIYF. The chain uses TRBV19 and TRBJ1-3; weak D call: TRBD1 (6 bases). The CDR3 consists of 14 residues. Germline V gives CDR1 LNHDA, CDR2 SQIVND (reference sequence). V dropped 1 base and J dropped 4 bases, with 8 bases sitting between them.

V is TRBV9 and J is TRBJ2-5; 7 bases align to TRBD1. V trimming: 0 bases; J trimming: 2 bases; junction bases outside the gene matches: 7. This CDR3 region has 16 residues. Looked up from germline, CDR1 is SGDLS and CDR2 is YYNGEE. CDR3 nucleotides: TGTGCCAGCAGCGTAGCTGAGGGACAGCCACAAGAGACCCAGTACTTC. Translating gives CASSVAEGQPQETQYF.

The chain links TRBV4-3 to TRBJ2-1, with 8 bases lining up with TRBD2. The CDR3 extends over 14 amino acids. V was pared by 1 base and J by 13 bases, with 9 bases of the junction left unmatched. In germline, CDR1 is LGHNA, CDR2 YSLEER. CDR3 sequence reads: CASSQGYGRASQFF. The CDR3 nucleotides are TGCGCCAGCAGCCAAGGGTACGGGAGGGCCTCCCAGTTCTTC.

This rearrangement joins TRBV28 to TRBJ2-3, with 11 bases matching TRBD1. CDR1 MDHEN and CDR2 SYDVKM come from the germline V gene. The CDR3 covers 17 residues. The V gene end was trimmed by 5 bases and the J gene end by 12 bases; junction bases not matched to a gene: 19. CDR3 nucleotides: TGTGCCAGCAGTCTTCTAGGGACAGGGGGAGGCCTGGTGGGACAGTATTTT. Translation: CASSLLGTGGGLVGQYF.

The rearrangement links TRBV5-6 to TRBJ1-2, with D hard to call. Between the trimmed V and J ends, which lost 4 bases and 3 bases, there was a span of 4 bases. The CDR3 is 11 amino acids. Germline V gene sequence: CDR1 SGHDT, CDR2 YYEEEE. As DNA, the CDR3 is TGTGCCAGCAGCGCGGACTATGGCTACACCTTC. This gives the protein CASSADYGYTF. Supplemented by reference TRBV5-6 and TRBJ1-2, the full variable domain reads DAGVTQSPTHLIKTRGQQVTLRCSPKSGHDTVSWYQQALGQGPQFIFQYYEEEERQRGNFPDRFSGHQFPNYSSELNVNALLLGDSALYLCASSADYGYTFGSGTRLTVV.

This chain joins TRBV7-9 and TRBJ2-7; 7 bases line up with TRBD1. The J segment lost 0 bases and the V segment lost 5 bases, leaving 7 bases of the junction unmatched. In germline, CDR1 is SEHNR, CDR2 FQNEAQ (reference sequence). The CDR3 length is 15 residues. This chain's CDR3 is CASSTGQARSYEQYF. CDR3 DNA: TGTGCCAGCAGCACCGGACAGGCCCGCTCCTACGAGCAGTACTTC.

CDR3 region: CASRRTNEKLFF. The CDR3 nucleotides are TGTGCCAGCAGGCGCACTAATGAAAAACTGTTTTTT. J is TRBJ1-4 and V is TRBV28; D is uncertain. The CDR3 has 12 residues. The ends were cut back, 6 bases at V and 2 bases at J, with 4 bases in the middle. Germline V gives CDR1 MDHEN, CDR2 SYDVKM.

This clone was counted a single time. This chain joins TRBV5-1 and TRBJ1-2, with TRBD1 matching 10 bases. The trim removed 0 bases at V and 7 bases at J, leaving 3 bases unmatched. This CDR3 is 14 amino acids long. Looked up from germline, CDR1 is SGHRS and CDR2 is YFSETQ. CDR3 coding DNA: TGCGCCAGCAGCTTGGGGGACAGGGGTCGTGGCTACACCTTC. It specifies CASSLGDRGRGYTF.

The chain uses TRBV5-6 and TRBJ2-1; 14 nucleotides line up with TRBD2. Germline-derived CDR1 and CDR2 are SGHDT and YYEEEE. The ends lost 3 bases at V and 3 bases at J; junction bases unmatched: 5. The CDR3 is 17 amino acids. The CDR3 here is CASSWGLAGVIYNEQFF. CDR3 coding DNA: TGTGCCAGCAGCTGGGGACTAGCGGGAGTGATCTACAATGAGCAGTTCTTC.

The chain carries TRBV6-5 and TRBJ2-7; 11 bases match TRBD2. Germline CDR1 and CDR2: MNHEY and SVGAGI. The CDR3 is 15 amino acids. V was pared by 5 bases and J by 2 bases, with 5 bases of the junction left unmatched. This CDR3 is CASSLTSGDPYEQYF. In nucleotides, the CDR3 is TGTGCCAGCAGTCTGACTAGCGGGGACCCCTACGAGCAGTACTTC.

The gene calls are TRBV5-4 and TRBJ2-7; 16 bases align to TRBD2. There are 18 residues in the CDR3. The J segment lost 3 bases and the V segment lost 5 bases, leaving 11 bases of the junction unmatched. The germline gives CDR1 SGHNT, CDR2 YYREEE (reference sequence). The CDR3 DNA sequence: TGTGCCAGCAGTCATCCGGGACTAGCGGGAGGGCCGGGCTACGAGCAGTACTTC. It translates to CASSHPGLAGGPGYEQYF.